In its sample, the clone carrying this T cell receptor (beta chain) was seen many times. The data belong to a study of identical twins. Germline loops: CDR1 KGHDR, CDR2 SFDVKD. The ends were cut back, 5 bases at V and 1 base at J, with 8 bases in the middle. There are 14 residues in the CDR3. TCRdb re-analysed the 5' RACE reads in MiXCR, keeping a single row per CDR3 protein. The sample lists about 700,000 distinct CDR3 sequences; 8.6% were seen once. Another study also made use of these data, one on yellow fever vaccine responses in identical twins.

This clonotype was obtained from a woman between 18 and 29 years old in good health. This chain connects TRBV24-1 to TRBJ2-4; D is perhaps TRBD2 (6 bases). The sample consisted of PBMCs. DNA of the CDR3: TGTGCCACCAGTGTTGGAGGGGCCAAAAACATTCAGTACTTC. Amino acids: CATSVGGAKNIQYF.